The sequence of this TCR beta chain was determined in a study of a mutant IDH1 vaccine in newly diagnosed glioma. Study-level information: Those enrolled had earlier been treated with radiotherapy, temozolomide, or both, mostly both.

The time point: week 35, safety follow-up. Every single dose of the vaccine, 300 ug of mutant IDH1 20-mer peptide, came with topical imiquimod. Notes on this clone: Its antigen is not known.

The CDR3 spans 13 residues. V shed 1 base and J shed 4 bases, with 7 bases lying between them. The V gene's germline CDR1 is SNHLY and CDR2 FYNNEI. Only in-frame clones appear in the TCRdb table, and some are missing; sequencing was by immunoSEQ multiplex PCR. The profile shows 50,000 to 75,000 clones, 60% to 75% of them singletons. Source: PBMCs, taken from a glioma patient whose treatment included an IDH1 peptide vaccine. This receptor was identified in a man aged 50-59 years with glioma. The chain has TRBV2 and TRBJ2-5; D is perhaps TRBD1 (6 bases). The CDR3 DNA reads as TGTGCCAGCAGTGAAGACAGGGTAGAGACCCAGTACTTC. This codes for CASSEDRVETQYF.